This T cell receptor beta chain was documented in a study of blood T cells in healthy people across ages. Study background: Template switching picked up about one barcoded beta molecule for each two T cells.

The authors ran a second PCR of roughly 6 to 12 cycles using a sample-barcoded 5' primer and a J-beta primer mix. MiXCR, run by TCRdb on the 5' RACE reads, gives a single entry per CDR3 protein. Of approximately 780,000 distinct CDR3 sequences listed, roughly 26% are singletons. The length of the CDR3 is 15 residues. Trimming left V 3 bases short and J 2 bases short, with 13 bases between. Looked up from germline, CDR1 is SGHRS and CDR2 is YFSETQ. The same sample was also used in a study of T cells of mothers and their children. That source adds: Donors were three healthy Caucasian mothers and their six children.

The TCR was taken from a boy younger than 18 in good health. Sample: blood. This chain links TRBV5-1 with TRBJ2-3, with a possible D match to TRBD2 (5 bases). The DNA of the CDR3 is TGCGCCAGCAGCTCCGGTACTAGGGTCACAGATACGCAGTATTTT. Translating it yields CASSSGTRVTDTQYF.